This T cell receptor (beta chain) was sequenced in a study of blood T cell repertoires in COVID-19. The wider study: COVID-19 samples, acute and convalescent, were from the United States, Italy and Spain. T cells, B-cell-depleted T cells, or PBMCs supplied cDNA or gDNA.

In the original analysis: Scientists estimated how many nucleated cells there were by amplifying reference gene primers. Using immunoSEQ multiplex PCR, the repertoire was profiled, and TCRdb retains in-frame clones only, with some absent. The DNA gave D and trimming, while V, J and clone size come from that table. The sample carries roughly 100,000 clones, 80% to 85% recorded once. This TCR was recovered from a man aged 55 to 70 with acute or convalescent COVID-19. The material sequenced was peripheral blood.

CDR3 nucleotide sequence: TGTGCCAGCAGCTTTCGAACGGATCAGCCCCAGCATTTT. Amino acids: CASSFRTDQPQHF. V usage is TRBV7-9 and J usage is TRBJ1-5; D ambiguous. The CDR3 is 13 amino acids. Trimming took 3 bases from V and 5 from J, leaving 8 bases between them. Germline values: CDR1 SEHNR, CDR2 FQNEAQ (reference sequence). The full variable domain, rest sourced from reference TRBV7-9 and TRBJ1-5, is DTGVSQNPRHKITKRGQNVTFRCDPISEHNRLYWYRQTLGQGPEFLTYFQNEAQLEKSRLLSDRFSAERPKGSFSTLEIQRTEQGDSAMYLCASSFRTDQPQHFGDGTRLSIL.